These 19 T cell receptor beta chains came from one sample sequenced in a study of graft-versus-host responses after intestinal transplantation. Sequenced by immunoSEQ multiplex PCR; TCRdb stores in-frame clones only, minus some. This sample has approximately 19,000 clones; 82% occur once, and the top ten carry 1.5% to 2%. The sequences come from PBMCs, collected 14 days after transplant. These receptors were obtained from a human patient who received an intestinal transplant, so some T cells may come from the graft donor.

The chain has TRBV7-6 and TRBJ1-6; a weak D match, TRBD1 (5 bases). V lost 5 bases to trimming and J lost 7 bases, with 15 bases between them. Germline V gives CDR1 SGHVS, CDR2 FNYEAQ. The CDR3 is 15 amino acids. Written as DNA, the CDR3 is TGTGCCAGCAGCCTTTCGTCAGGGAGGAATTCACCCCTCCACTTT. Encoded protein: CASSLSSGRNSPLHF.

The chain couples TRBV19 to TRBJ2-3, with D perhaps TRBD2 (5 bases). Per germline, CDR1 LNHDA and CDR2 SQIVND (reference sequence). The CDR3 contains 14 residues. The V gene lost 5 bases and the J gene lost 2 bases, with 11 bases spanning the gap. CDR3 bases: TGTGCCAGTAGTTACGGACTTGACACAGATACGCAGTATTTT. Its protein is CASSYGLDTDTQYF.

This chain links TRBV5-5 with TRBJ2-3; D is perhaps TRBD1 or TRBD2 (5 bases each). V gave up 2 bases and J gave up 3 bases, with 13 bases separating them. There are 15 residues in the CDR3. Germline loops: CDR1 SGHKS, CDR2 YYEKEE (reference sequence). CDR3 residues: CASSFGATRTDTQYF. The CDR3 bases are TGTGCCAGCAGCTTCGGGGCTACGAGGACAGATACGCAGTATTTT.

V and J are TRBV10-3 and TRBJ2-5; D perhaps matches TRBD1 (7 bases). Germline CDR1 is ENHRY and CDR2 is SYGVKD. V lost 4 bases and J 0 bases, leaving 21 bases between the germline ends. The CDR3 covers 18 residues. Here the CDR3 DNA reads TGTGCCATCAGTGCGGTACTTACAGGGGAGGAGGACCAAGAGACCCAGTACTTC. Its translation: CAISAVLTGEEDQETQYF.

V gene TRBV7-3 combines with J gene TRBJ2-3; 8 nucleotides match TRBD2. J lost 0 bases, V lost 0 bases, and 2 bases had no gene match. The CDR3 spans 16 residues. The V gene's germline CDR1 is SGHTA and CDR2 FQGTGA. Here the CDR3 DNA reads TGTGCCAGCAGCTTAACGCGGGAGGAAAGCACAGATACGCAGTATTTT. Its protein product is CASSLTREESTDTQYF. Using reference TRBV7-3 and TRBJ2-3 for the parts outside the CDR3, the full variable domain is GAGVSQTPSNKVTEKGKYVELRCDPISGHTALYWYRQSLGQGPEFLIYFQGTGAADDSGLPNDRFFAVRPEGSVSTLKIQRTERGDSAVYLCASSLTREESTDTQYFGPGTRLTVL.

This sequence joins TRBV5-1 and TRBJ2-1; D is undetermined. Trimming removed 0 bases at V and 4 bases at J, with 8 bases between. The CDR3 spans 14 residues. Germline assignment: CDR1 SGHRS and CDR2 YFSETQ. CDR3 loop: CASSLDRRYNEQFF. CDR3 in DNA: TGCGCCAGCAGCTTGGATCGGCGGTACAATGAGCAGTTCTTC.

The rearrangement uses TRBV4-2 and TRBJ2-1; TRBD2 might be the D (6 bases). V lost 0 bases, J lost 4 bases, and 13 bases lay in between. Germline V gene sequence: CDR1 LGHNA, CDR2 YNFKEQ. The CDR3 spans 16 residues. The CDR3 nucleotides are TGTGCCAGCAGCCAAGAAGAGCTAGCGCCATACAATGAGCAGTTCTTC. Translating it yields CASSQEELAPYNEQFF.

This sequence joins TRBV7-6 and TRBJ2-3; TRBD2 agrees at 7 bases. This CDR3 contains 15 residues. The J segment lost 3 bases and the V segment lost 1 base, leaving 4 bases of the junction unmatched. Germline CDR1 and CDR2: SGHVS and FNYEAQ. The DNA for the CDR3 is TGTGCCAGCAGCTTAGGGACTAGTGAGACAGATACGCAGTATTTT. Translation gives CASSLGTSETDTQYF.

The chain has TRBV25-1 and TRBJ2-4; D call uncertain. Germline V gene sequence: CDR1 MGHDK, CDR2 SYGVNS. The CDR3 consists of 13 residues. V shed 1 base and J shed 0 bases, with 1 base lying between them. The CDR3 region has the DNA TGTGCCAGCAGTGAATCAGCCAAAAACATTCAGTACTTC. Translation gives CASSESAKNIQYF.

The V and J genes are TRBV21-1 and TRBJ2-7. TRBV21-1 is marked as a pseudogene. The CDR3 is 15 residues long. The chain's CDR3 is CASSPPGTLSYEQYF. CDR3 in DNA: TGTGCCAGCAGCCCCCCCGGGACGCTCTCCTACGAGCAGTACTTC.

The CDR3 here is CASSCSGANRKTYGYTF. The CDR3 bases are TGTGCCAGTAGTTGTAGCGGGGCAAATCGAAAGACCTATGGCTACACCTTC. V and J are TRBV19 and TRBJ1-2; tentative D call: TRBD1 (5 bases). Trimming took 5 bases from V and 4 from J, leaving 23 bases between them. This CDR3 has 17 residues. CDR1 is LNHDA and CDR2 is SQIVND in the germline V gene (reference sequence).

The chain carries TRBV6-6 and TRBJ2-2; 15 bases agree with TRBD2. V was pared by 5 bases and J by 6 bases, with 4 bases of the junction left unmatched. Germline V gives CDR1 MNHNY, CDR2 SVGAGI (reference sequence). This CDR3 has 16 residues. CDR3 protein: CASSRTSGRVAGELFF. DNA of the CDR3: TGTGCCAGCAGTCGGACTAGCGGGAGGGTAGCCGGGGAGCTGTTTTTT.

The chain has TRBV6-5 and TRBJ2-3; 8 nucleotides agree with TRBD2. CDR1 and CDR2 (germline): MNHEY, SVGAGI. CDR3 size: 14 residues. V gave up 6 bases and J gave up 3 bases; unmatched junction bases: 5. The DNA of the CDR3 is TGTGCCAGCAGAGCGGGAGTTGAAACAGATACGCAGTATTTT. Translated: CASRAGVETDTQYF.

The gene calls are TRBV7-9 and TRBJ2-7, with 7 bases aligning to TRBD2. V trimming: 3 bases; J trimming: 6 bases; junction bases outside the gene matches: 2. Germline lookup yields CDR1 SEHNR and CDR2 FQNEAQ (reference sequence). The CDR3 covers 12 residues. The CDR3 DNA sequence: TGTGCCAGCAGCTTGGGAGGGAGCGAGCAGTACTTC. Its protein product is CASSLGGSEQYF.

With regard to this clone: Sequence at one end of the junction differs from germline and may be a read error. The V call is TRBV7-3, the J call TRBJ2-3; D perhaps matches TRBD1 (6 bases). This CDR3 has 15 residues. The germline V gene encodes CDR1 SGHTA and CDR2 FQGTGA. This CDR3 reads CASSLTGATTDMQYF. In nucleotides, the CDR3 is TGTGCCAGCAGCTTAACGGGGGCGACCACAGATATGCAGTATTTT.

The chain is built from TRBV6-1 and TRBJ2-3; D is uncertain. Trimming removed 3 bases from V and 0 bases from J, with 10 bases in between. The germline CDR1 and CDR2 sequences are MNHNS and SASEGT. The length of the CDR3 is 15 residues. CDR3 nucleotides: TGTGCCAGCAGTGAGCCCAGTAGGAGCACAGATACGCAGTATTTT. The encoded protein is CASSEPSRSTDTQYF.

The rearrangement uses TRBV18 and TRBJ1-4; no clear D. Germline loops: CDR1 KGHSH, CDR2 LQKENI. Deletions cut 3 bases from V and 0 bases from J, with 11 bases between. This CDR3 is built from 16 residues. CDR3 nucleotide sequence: TGTGCCAGCTCACCTTTAAGGGCGTCAACTAATGAAAAACTGTTTTTT. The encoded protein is CASSPLRASTNEKLFF. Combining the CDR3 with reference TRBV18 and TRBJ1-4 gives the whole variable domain NAGVMQNPRHLVRRRGQEARLRCSPMKGHSHVYWYRQLPEEGLKFMVYLQKENIIDESGMPKERFSAEFPKEGPSILRIQQVVRGDSAAYFCASSPLRASTNEKLFFGSGTQLSVL.

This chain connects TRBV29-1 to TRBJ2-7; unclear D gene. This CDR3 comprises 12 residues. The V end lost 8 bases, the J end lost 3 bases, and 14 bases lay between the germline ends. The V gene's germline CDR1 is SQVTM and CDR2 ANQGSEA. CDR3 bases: TGCAGCACTATACTCGACAACTACGAGCAGTACTTC. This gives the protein CSTILDNYEQYF.

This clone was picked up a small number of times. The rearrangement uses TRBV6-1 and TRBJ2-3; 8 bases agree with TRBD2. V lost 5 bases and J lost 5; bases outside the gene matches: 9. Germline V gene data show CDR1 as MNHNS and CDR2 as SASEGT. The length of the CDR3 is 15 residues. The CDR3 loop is CASSTGLAGVDTQYF. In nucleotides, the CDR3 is TGTGCCAGCAGTACAGGGCTAGCGGGTGTAGATACGCAGTATTTT.